This T cell receptor beta chain is from a study of CD8+CD57+ T cells in acquired aplastic anemia. Study as a whole: The mean DNA yield obtained from sorted CD4+ and CD8+ cells came to 3 to 4 ug. Healthy donors had, on average, around 11 million reads for their CD4+ cells.

Genomic DNA was employed as the template in profiling TCR beta VDJ and CDR3. Using its own MiXCR run on the reads, TCRdb lists one record per CDR3 protein. The table records about 170,000 distinct CDR3 sequences, approximately 40% of them present only once. This CDR3 is built from 16 residues. In germline, CDR1 is LNHNV, CDR2 YYDKDF (reference sequence). V lost 3 bases, J lost 1 base, and 13 bases lay in between. This clonotype was observed at least ten times. As yet, its antigen is unknown. Regarding the study as a whole: Comparison of patients with controls identified nearly 30 shared CD8+ CDR3 sequences.

The chain links TRBV15 to TRBJ2-1, with TRBD2 as a possible D gene (6 bases). The TCR was taken from a human donor in good health. Sequencing was done on a sample of sorted CD4+, CD8+, or CD8+CD57+ T cells (not recorded which) from PBMCs. CDR3 sequence: CATSRPLGGSYNEQFF. The CDR3 coding sequence is TGTGCCACCAGCAGGCCCTTGGGGGGTTCCTACAATGAGCAGTTCTTC. Full variable domain (remainder filled in from reference TRBV15 and TRBJ2-1): DAMVIQNPRYQVTQFGKPVTLSCSQTLNHNVMYWYQQKSSQAPKLLFHYYDKDFNNEADTPDNFQSRRPNTSFCFLDIRSPGLGDTAMYLCATSRPLGGSYNEQFFGPGTRLTVL.